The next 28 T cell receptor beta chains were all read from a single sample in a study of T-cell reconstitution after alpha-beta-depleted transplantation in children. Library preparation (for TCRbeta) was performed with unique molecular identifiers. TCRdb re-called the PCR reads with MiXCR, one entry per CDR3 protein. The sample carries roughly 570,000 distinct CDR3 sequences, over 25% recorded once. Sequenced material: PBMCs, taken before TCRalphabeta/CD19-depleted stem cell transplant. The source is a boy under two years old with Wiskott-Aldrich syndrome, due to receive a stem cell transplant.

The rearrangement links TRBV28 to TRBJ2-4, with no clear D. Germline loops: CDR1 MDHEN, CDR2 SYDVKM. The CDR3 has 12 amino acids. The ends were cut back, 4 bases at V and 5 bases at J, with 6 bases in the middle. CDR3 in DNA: TGTGCCAGCAGTTCGTGGGAAAACATTCAGTACTTC. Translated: CASSSWENIQYF.

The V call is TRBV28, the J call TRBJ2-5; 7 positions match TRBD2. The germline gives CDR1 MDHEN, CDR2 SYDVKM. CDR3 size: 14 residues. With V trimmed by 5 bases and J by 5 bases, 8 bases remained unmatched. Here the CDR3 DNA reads TGTGCCAGCAGTCGGAGGGAGGGCCGTGAGACCCAGTACTTC. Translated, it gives CASSRREGRETQYF.

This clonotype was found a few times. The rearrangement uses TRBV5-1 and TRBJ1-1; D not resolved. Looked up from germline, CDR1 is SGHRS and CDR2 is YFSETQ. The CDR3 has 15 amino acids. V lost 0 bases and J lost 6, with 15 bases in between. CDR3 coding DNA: TGCGCCAGCAGCTTGGTGGAGGGCCCTCTGGCTGAAGCTTTCTTT. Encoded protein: CASSLVEGPLAEAFF.

CDR3 in DNA: TGTGCCAGCACCCGAGGCGGCTCCCTCCCCTCCTACGAGCAGTACTTC. Amino acids: CASTRGGSLPSYEQYF. The J gene is TRBJ2-7, the V gene TRBV6-2 or TRBV6-3; unclear D gene. The CDR3 loop spans 16 amino acids. V was clipped by 7 bases and J by 0 bases, with 19 bases between them. Germline V CDR1 and CDR2: MNHEY, SVGEGT.

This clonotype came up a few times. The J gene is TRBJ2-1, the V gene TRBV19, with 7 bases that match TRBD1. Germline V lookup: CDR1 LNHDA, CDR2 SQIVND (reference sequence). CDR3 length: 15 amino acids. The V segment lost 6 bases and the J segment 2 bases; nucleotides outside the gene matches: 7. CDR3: CASRPTGQAYNEQFF. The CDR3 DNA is TGTGCCAGTAGACCAACCGGACAGGCCTACAATGAGCAGTTCTTC.

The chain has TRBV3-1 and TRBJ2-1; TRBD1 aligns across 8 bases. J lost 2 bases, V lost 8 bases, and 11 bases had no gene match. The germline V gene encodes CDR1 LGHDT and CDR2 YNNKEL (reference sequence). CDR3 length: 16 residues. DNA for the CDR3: TGTGCCAGCCCTCTCAGGCAGGGGGCGGCCTACAATGAGCAGTTCTTC. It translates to CASPLRQGAAYNEQFF.

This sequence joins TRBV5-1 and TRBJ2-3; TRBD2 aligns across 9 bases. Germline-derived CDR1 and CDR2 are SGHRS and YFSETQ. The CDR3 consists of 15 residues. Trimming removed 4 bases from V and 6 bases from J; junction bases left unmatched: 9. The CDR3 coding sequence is TGCGCCAGCAGCCAGGGACTAGCCAAGGGGGATACGCAGTATTTT. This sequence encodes CASSQGLAKGDTQYF.

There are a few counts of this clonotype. The CDR3 sequence: CASSKRLAESYEQYF. The DNA of the CDR3 is TGTGCCAGCAGTAAGAGACTAGCGGAATCCTACGAGCAGTACTTC. The genes are TRBV25-1 and TRBJ2-7; 9 bases map to TRBD2. The CDR3 is 15 residues long. Germline assignment: CDR1 MGHDK and CDR2 SYGVNS. The trim removed 5 bases at V and 1 base at J, leaving 6 bases unmatched.

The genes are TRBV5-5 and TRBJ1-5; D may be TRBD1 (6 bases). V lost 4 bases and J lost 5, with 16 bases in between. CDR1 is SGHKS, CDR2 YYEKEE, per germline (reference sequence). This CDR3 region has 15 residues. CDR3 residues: CASSLQRDIYQPQHF. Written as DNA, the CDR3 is TGTGCCAGCAGCCTGCAGCGGGACATTTATCAGCCCCAGCATTTT. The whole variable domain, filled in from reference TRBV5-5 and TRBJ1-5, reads DAGVTQSPTHLIKTRGQQVTLRCSPISGHKSVSWYQQVLGQGPQFIFQYYEKEERGRGNFPDRFSARQFPNYSSELNVNALLLGDSALYLCASSLQRDIYQPQHFGDGTRLSIL.

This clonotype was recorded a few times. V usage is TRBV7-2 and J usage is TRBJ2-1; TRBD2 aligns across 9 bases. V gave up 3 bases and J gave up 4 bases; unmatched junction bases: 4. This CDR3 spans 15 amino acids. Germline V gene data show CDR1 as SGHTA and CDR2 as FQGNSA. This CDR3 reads CASSLGTSRYNEQFF. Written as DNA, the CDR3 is TGTGCCAGCAGCTTGGGGACTAGCCGATACAATGAGCAGTTCTTC.

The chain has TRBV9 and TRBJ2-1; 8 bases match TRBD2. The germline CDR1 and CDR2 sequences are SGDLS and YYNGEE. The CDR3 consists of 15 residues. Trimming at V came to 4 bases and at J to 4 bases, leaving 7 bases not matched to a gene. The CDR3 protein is CASSLTSGEYNEQFF. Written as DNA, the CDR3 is TGTGCCAGCAGCCTTACTAGCGGAGAGTACAATGAGCAGTTCTTC.

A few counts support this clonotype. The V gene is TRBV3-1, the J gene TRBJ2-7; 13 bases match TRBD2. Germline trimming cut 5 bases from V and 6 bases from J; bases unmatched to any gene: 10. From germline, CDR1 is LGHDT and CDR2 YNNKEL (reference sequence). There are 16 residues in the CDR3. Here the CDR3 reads CASSIVGLAGEGEQYF. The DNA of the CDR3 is TGTGCCAGCAGCATAGTCGGACTAGCGGGAGAGGGCGAGCAGTACTTC.

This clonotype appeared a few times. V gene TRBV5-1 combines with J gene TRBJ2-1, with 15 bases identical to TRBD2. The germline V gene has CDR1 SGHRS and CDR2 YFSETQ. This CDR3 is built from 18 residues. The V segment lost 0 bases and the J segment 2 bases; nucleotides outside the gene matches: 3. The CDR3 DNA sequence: TGCGCCAGCAGCTTGGGCGGACTAGCGGGAGGGCCCTACAATGAGCAGTTCTTC. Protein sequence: CASSLGGLAGGPYNEQFF.

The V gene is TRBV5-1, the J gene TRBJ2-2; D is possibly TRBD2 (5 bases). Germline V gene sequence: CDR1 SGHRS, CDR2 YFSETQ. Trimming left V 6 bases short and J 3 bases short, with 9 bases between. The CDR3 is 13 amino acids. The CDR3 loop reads CASKPRDTGELFF. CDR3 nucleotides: TGCGCCAGCAAGCCGCGGGACACCGGGGAGCTGTTTTTT.

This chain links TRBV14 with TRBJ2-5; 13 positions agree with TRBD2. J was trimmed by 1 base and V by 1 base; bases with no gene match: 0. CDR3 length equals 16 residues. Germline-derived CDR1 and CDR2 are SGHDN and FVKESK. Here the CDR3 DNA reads TGTGCCAGCAGCCAAGGACTAGCGGGAGGCCAAGAGACCCAGTACTTC. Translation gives CASSQGLAGGQETQYF.

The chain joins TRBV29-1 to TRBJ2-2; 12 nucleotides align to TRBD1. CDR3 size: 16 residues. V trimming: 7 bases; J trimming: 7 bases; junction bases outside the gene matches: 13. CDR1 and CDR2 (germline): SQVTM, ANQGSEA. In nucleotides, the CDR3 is TGCAGCGGGGGAGATTTGGGACAGGGGGCCGTCGGGGAGCTGTTTTTT. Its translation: CSGGDLGQGAVGELFF.

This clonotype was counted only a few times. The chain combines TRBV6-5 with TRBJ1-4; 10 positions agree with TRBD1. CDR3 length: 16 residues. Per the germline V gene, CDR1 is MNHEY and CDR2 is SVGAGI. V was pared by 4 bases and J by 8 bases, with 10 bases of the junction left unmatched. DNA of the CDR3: TGTGCCAGCAGTTTCCTCACCGGGACAGGGGTAGAAAAACTGTTTTTT. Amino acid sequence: CASSFLTGTGVEKLFF.

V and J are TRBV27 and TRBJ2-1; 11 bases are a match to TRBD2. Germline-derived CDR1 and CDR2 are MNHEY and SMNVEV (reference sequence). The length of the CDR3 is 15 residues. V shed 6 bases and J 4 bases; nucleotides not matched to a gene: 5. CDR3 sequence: CASSGGLAVYNEQFF. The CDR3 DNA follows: TGTGCCAGCAGCGGGGGACTAGCGGTGTACAATGAGCAGTTCTTC.

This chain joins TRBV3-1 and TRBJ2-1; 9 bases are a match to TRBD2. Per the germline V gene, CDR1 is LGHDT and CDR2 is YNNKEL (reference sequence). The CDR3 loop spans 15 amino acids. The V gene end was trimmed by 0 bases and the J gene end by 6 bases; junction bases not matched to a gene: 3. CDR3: CASSQDPGLANEQFF. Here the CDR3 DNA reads TGTGCCAGCAGCCAAGATCCGGGACTAGCCAATGAGCAGTTCTTC.

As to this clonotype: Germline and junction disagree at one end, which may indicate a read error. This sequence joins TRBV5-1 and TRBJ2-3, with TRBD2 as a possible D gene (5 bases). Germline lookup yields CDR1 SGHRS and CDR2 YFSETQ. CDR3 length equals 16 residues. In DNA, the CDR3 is TGCGCCAGCAGCTTGAGAGAGCGGAGGAGCACAGATACGCATTATTTT. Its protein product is CASSLRERRSTDTHYF.

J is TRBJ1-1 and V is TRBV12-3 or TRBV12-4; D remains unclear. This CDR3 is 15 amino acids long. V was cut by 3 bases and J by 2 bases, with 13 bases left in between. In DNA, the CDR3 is TGTGCCAGCAGTTTGAGGTCGAAGGGCAACACTGAAGCTTTCTTT. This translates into CASSLRSKGNTEAFF.

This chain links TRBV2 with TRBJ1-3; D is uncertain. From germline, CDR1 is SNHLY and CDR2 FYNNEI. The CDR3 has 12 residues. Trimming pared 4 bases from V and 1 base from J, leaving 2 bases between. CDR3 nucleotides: TGTGCCAGCAGTGGATCTGGAAACACCATATATTTT. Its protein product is CASSGSGNTIYF.

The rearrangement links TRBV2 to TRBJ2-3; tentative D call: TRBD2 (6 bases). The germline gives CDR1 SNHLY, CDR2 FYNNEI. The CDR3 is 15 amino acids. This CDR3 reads CTFCGAGPNTDTQYF. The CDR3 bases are TGTACCTTCTGTGGGGCGGGGCCTAACACAGATACGCAGTATTTT. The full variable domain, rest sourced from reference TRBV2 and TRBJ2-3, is EPEVTQTPSHQVTQMGQEVILRCVPISNHLYFYWYRQILGQKVEFLVSFYNNEISEKSEIFDDQFSVERPDGSNFTLKIRSTKLEDSAMYFCTFCGAGPNTDTQYFGPGTRLTVL.

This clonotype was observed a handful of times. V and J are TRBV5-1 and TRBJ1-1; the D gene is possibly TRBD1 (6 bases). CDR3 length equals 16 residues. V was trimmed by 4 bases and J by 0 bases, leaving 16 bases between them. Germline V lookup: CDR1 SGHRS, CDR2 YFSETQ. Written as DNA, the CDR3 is TGCGCCAGCAGCGGGGAGACCGGACAGCTGAACACTGAAGCTTTCTTT. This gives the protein CASSGETGQLNTEAFF.

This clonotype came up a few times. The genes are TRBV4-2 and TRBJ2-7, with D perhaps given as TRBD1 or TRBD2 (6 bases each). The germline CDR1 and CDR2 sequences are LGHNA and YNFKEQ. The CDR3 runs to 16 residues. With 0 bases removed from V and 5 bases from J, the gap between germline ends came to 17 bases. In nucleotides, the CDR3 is TGTGCCAGCAGCCAAGATCTAATTACAGGGAGGAACGAGCAGTACTTC. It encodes CASSQDLITGRNEQYF.

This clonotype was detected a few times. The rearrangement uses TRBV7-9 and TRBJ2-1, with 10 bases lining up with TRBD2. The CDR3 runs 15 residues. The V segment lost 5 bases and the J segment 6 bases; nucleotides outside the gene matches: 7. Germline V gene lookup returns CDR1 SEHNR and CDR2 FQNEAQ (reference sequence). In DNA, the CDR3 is TGTGCCAGCAGCCCTAGCGGGAGTGGGGGCAATGAGCAGTTCTTC. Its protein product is CASSPSGSGGNEQFF.

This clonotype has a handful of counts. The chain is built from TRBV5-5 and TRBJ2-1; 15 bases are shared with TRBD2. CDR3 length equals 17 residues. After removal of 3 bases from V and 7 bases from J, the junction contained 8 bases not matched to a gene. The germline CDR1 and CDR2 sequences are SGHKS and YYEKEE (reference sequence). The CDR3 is CASSSRTSGRAVNEQFF. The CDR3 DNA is TGTGCCAGCAGCTCCCGGACTAGCGGGAGGGCGGTAAATGAGCAGTTCTTC.

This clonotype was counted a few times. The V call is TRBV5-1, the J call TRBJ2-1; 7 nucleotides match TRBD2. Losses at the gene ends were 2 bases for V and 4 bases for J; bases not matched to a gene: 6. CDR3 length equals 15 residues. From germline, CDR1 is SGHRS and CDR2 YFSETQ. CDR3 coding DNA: TGCGCCAGCAGCTTCCATTCTAGCGGATACAATGAGCAGTTCTTC. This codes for CASSFHSSGYNEQFF. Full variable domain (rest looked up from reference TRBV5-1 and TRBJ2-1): KAGVTQTPRYLIKTRGQQVTLSCSPISGHRSVSWYQQTPGQGLQFLFEYFSETQRNKGNFPGRFSGRQFSNSRSEMNVSTLELGDSALYLCASSFHSSGYNEQFFGPGTRLTVL.